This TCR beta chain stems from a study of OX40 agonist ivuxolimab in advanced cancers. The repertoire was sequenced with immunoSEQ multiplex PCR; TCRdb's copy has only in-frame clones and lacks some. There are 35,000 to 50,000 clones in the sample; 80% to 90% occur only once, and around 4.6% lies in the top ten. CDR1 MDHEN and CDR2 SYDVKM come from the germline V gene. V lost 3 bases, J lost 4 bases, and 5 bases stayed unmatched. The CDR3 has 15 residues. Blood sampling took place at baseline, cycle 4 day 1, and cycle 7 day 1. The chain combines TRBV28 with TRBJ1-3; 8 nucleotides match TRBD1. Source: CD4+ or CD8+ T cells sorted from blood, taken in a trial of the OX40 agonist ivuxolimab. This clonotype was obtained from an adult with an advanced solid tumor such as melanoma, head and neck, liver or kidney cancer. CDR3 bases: TGTGCCAGCAGTTTCCCCGACAGGGGAGGAAACACCATATATTTT. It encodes CASSFPDRGGNTIYF.